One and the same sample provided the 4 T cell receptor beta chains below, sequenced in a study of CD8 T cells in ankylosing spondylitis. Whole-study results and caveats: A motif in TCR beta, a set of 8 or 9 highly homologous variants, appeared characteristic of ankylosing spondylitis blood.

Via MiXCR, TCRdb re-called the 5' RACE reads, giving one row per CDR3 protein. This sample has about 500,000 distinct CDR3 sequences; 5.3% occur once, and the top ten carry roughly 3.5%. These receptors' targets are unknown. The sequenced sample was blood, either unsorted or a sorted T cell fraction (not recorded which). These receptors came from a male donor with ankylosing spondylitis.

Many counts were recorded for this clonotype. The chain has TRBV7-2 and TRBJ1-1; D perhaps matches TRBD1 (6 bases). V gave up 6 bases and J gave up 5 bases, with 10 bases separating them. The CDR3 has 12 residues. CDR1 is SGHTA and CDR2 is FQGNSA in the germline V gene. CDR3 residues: CASSHRDTEAFF. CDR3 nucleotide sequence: TGTGCCAGCAGTCACAGGGATACTGAAGCTTTCTTT.

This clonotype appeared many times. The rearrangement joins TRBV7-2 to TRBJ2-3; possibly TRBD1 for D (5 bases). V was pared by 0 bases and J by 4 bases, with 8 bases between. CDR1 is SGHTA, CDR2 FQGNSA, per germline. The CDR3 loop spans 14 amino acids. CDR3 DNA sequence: TGTGCCAGCAGCTTAGCGGGGCGAGCAGATACGCAGTATTTT. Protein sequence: CASSLAGRADTQYF.

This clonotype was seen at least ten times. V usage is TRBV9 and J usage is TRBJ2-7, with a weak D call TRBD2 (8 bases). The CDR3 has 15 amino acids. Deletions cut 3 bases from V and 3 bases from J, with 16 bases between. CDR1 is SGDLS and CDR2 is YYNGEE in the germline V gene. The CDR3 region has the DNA TGTGCCAGCAGCGCGGGGGGGACAGCCGACTACGAGCAGTACTTC. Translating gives CASSAGGTADYEQYF.

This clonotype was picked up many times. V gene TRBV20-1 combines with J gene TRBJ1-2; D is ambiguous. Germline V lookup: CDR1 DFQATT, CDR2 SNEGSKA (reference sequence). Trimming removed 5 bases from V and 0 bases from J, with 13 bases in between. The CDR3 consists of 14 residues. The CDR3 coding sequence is TGCAGTGCTCCTGGGCGGGATACTAACTATGGCTACACCTTC. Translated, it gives CSAPGRDTNYGYTF.